The following is a TCR beta chain sequence with its context. The antigen is undetermined. Repertoires were generated with immunoSEQ multiplex PCR, while TCRdb's copy carries only in-frame clones and drops some. The data show roughly 380,000 clones, approximately 90% seen once. The data were obtained in a study of Ad26.COV2.S vaccination and SARS-CoV-2 variants. Findings and limits, study-wide: Similar non-spike TCR breadth was observed in recipients of vaccine and of placebo.

Germline CDR1 and CDR2: KGHSH and LQKENI. This CDR3 has 13 amino acids. Between the trimmed V and J ends, which lost 3 bases and 5 bases, there was a span of 8 bases. Sequencing was performed on peripheral blood, taken after recovery from COVID-19. The chain couples TRBV18 to TRBJ1-5, with D perhaps matching TRBD1 (6 bases). This sequence originates from a human donor who had recovered from COVID-19. In DNA form, the CDR3 reads TGTGCCAGCTCACCCGCAGGGGATCAGCCCCAGCATTTT. As protein: CASSPAGDQPQHF.